The clone carrying this T cell receptor (beta chain) came up once. TCRdb's copy holds only in-frame clones and misses some; the assay was immunoSEQ multiplex PCR. The sample lists 150,000 to 180,000 clones, around nine tenths occurring once. Germline V gene sequence: CDR1 SGHTA, CDR2 FQGNSA. CDR3 length: 15 amino acids. V shed 2 bases and J shed 4 bases, with 15 bases lying between them. The entry originates in a study of T cell responses to AZD1222 COVID-19 vaccine. Study details: Pooled together were second doses at about 4 or about 12 weeks.

The receptor comes from an adult in good health. Sequenced here: peripheral blood, sampled on day 0 of AZD1222 vaccination. The rearrangement links TRBV7-2 to TRBJ2-7, with D tentatively TRBD2 (6 bases). The CDR3 here is CASSLIATGEYEQYF. Here the CDR3 DNA reads TGTGCCAGCAGCTTAATTGCTACGGGGGAATACGAGCAGTACTTC.